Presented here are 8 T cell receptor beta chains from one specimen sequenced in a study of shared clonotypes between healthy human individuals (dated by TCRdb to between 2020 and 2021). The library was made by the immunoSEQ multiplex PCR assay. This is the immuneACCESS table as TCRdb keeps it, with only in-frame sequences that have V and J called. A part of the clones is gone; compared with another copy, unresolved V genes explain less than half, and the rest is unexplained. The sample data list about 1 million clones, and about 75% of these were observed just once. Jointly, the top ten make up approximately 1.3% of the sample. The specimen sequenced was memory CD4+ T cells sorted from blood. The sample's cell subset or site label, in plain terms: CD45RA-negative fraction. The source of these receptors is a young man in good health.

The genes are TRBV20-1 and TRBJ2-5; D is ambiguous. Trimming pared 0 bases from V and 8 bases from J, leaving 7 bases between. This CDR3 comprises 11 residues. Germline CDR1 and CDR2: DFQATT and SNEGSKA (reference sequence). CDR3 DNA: TGCAGTGCTAGAGACTTTCCAACCCAGTACTTC. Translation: CSARDFPTQYF.

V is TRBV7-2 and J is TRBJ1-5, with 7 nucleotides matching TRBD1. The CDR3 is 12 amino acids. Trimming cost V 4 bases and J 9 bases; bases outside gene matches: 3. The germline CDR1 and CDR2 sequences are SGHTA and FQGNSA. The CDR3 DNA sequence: TGTGCCAGCAGCTGGCAGGGGGGGCCCCAGCATTTT. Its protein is CASSWQGGPQHF.

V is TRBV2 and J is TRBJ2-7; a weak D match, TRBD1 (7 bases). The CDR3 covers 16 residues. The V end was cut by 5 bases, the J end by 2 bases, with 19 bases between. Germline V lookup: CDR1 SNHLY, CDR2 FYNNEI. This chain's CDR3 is CASSQAGGSGAYEQYF. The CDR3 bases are TGTGCCAGCAGTCAGGCAGGGGGGTCAGGTGCCTACGAGCAGTACTTC.

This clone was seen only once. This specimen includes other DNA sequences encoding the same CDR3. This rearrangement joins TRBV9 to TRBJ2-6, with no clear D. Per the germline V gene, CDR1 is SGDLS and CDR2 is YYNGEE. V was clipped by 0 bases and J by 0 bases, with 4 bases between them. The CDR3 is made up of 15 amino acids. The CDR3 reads CASSVAPSGANVLTF. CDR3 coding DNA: TGTGCCAGCAGCGTAGCCCCCTCTGGGGCCAACGTCCTGACTTTC. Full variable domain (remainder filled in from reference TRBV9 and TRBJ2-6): DSGVTQTPKHLITATGQRVTLRCSPRSGDLSVYWYQQSLDQGLQFLIQYYNGEERAKGNILERFSAQQFPDLHSELNLSSLELGDSALYFCASSVAPSGANVLTFGAGSRLTVL.

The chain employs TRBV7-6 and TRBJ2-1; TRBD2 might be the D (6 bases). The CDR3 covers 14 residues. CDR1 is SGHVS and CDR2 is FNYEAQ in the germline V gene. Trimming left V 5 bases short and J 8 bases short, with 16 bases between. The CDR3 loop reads CASSPDYLVDEQFF. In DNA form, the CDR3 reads TGTGCCAGCAGCCCGGACTACTTAGTCGATGAGCAGTTCTTC.

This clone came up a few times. CDR3 DNA sequence: TGTGCCAGCAGCGTAGAAGGGACTGCTCTCTACGAGCAGTACTTC. The encoded protein is CASSVEGTALYEQYF. This chain connects TRBV9 to TRBJ2-7; D perhaps matches TRBD2 (6 bases). CDR1 and CDR2 from the germline V gene are SGDLS and YYNGEE. This CDR3 region has 15 residues. With 0 bases removed from V and 3 bases from J, the gap between germline ends came to 13 bases.

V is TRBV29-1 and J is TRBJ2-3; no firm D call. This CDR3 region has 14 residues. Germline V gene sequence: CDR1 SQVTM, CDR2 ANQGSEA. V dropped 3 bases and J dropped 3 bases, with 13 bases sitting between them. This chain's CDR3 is CSVDMGLMTDTQYF. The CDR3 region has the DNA TGCAGCGTTGATATGGGTTTGATGACAGATACGCAGTATTTT.

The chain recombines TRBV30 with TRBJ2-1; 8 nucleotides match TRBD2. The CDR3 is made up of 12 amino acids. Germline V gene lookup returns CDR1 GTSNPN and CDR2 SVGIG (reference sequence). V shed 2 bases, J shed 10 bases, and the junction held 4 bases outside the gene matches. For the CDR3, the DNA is TGTGCCTGGAGTTCCAGACTAGCGGAGCAGTTCTTC. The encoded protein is CAWSSRLAEQFF.